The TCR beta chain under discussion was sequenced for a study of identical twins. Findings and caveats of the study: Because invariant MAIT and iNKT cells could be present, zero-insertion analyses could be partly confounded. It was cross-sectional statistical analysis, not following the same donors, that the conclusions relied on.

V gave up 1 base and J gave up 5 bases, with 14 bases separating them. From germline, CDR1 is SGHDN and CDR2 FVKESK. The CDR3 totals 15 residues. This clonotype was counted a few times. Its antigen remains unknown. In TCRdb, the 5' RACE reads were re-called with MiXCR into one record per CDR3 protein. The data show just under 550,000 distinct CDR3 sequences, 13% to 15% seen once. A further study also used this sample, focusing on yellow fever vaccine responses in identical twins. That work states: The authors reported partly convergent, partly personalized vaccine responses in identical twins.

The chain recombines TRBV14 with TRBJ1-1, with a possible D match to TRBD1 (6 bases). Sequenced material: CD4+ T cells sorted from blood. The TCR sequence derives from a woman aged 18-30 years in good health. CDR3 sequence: CASSQVRGARTEAFF. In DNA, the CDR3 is TGTGCCAGCAGCCAAGTTCGGGGGGCGCGTACTGAAGCTTTCTTT. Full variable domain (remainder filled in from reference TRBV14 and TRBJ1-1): EAGVTQFPSHSVIEKGQTVTLRCDPISGHDNLYWYRRVMGKEIKFLLHFVKESKQDESGMPNNRFLAERTGGTYSTLKVQPAELEDSGVYFCASSQVRGARTEAFFGQGTRLTVV.